This T cell receptor beta chain was captured in a study of tumor and adjacent non-tumor tissue in lung cancer. From germline, CDR1 is SGHAT and CDR2 FQNNGV. Deletions cut 2 bases from V and 10 bases from J, with 15 bases between. This CDR3 has 14 amino acids. Three rounds of nested PCR, following a modified ARM-PCR protocol, produced the TCRbeta library. One entry per CDR3 protein results from TCRdb running MiXCR on the multiplex PCR reads. The table shows almost 75,000 distinct CDR3 sequences, with around 65% occurring only once. The template was RNA from unsorted bulk tissue. More than 3 cm separated this lung sample from the edge of the tumor.

The TCR sequence derives from a woman aged 50 to 65 with non-small cell lung cancer. This chain connects TRBV11-2 to TRBJ2-1; the D is unclear. Specimen: distant non-tumor lung tissue. CDR3 in DNA: TGTGCCAGCAGCTTAATACTCTTGGCTGGGGAGCAGTTCTTC. Translated, it gives CASSLILLAGEQFF.